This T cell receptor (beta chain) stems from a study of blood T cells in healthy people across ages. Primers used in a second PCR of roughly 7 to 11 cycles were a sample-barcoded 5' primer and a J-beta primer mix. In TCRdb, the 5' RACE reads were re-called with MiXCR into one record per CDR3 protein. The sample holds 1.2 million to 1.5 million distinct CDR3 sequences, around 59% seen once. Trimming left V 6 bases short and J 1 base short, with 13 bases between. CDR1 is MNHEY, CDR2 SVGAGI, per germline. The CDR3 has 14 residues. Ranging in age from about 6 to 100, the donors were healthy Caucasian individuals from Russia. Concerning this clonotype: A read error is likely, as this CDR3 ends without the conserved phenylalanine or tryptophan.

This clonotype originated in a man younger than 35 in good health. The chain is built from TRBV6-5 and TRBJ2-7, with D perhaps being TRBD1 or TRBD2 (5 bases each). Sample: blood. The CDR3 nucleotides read TGTGCCAGCAGGCACCGGGACGGTTCCTACGAGCAGTACTTG. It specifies CASRHRDGSYEQYL.